This TCR beta chain emerged from a study of blood T cell repertoires in COVID-19. V lost 4 bases and J lost 8, with 13 bases in between. Germline-derived CDR1 and CDR2 are SGHRS and YFSETQ. The CDR3 is 14 residues long. The assay was immunoSEQ multiplex PCR, and TCRdb's table has in-frame clones only and misses some. Of under 50,000 clones in the sample, 69% are singletons; the top ten hold around 6.5%. The sequenced material came from peripheral blood. The V call is TRBV5-1, the J call TRBJ1-6; TRBD1 is a possible D gene (5 bases). The receptor's source is a man at least 80 years old with acute or convalescent COVID-19. The CDR3 sequence: CASSPRAGDSPLHF. CDR3 DNA: TGCGCCAGCAGCCCTCGAGCGGGGGATTCACCCCTCCACTTT.